This T cell receptor beta chain was captured by sequencing in a study of T cell responses to AZD1222 COVID-19 vaccine. Clones were sequenced by immunoSEQ multiplex PCR, and TCRdb holds only the in-frame ones, with some missing. The sample lists approximately 150,000 clones; roughly 90% were seen once. Regarding this clone: Its antigen is unknown.

Study observations and caveats: Within unmutated variant regions lay the reported targets of nearly half of spike-specific TCRs.

V was pared by 2 bases and J by 0 bases, with 16 bases between. Germline values: CDR1 SGHTA, CDR2 FQGTGA. This CDR3 is 17 amino acids long. The material was peripheral blood, obtained 28 days after the second dose of the MenACWY control vaccine. This sequence originates from an adult who received the MenACWY meningococcal vaccine as a control. V and J are TRBV7-3 and TRBJ1-2, with D tentatively TRBD1 (6 bases). DNA for the CDR3: TGTGCCAGCAGCTTAGGTGGTTCGGAGGGGGCTAACTATGGCTACACCTTC. This translates into CASSLGGSEGANYGYTF.